This T cell receptor (beta chain) appears in the sequencing data of a study of shared clonotypes between healthy human individuals. Study-wide results and limits: Roughly 5% of naive CD4 clonotypes were common to several donors.

TCRdb's copy holds only in-frame clones and misses some; the assay was immunoSEQ multiplex PCR. The sample shows 2 million or so clones, roughly 94% of them seen only once. This clone came up once. Its antigen remains unidentified. V was cut by 2 bases and J by 0 bases, with 10 bases left in between. From germline, CDR1 is MNHEY and CDR2 SMNVEV (reference sequence). CDR3 length equals 16 residues. CD8 cells classed as naive were CD45RO-negative and positively selected for CCR7, excluding terminally differentiated effector memory CD45RA+ cells. The origin of this receptor is a man aged 18 to 30 in good health. The chain combines TRBV27 with TRBJ2-2; D is perhaps TRBD2 (5 bases). The sample was naive CD8+ T cells sorted from blood. CDR3 region: CASSLEGLANTGELFF. The CDR3 DNA is TGTGCCAGCAGTTTAGAGGGTCTAGCGAACACCGGGGAGCTGTTTTTT.